This entry features one T cell receptor (beta chain) sequence. The antigen remains unidentified. Primers used in a second PCR of about 7 to 12 cycles were a sample-barcoded 5' primer and a J-beta primer mix. Every sample produced at least 2.5 million CDR3-containing paired-end reads. TCRdb used MiXCR to reprocess the 5' RACE reads, holding one entry per CDR3 protein. The sample has some 850,000 distinct CDR3 sequences; around 24% are singletons. This specimen comes from a study of blood T cells in healthy people across ages. Study-wide points: Donor CMV status was unknown, possibly confounding expanded clonotype changes.

The sample, about 9.2 milliliters of peripheral blood, was drawn from each donor. This CDR3 comprises 13 residues. Looked up from germline, CDR1 is MGHRA and CDR2 is YSYEKL. V was shortened by 0 bases and J by 9 bases, with 9 bases between the two germline ends. The same specimen was also included in a second study, on T cells of mothers and their children. That publication notes: No clone of persistent microchimeric T cells was detected.

This TCR was sampled from a boy under 18 in good health. The material sequenced was blood. The genes are TRBV4-1 and TRBJ2-1; D is unresolved. Written as DNA, the CDR3 is TGCGCCAGCAGCCAAGATATGGGTTCTGAGCAGTTCTTC. Translating it yields CASSQDMGSEQFF.